This T cell receptor beta chain was captured by sequencing in a study of identical twins. In TCRdb, the 5' RACE reads were re-called with MiXCR into one record per CDR3 protein. The repertoire holds some 760,000 distinct CDR3 sequences, with 15% to 20% as singletons. The J segment lost 4 bases and the V segment lost 1 base, leaving 2 bases of the junction unmatched. This CDR3 region has 15 residues. CDR1 and CDR2 from the germline V gene are LNHNV and YYDKDF (reference sequence). This sample was shared with a second study, whose subject was T cells expressing NK-cell markers. That investigation notes: Specificity for HCMV among expanded NKG2C+ T cell clones was not established.

The receptor was derived from a woman younger than 35 in good health. The chain is built from TRBV15 and TRBJ2-2; 8 positions agree with TRBD1. The sample taken for sequencing was PBMCs. CDR3 nucleotide sequence: TGTGCCACCAGCAGAGCGGGACAGGCCACCGGGGAGCTGTTTTTT. Its protein product is CATSRAGQATGELFF.